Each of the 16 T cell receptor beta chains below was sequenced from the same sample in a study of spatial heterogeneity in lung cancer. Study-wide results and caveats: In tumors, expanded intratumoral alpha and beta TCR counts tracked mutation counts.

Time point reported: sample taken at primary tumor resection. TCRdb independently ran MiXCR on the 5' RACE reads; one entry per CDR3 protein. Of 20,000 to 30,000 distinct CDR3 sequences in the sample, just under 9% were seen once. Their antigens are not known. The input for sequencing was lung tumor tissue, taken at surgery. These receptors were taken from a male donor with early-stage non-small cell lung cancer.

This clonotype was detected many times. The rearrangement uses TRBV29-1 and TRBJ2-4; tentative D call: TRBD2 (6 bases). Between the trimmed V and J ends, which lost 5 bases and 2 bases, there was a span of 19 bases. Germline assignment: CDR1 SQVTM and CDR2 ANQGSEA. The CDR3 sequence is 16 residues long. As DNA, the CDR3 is TGCAGCGTTTCTGGGGGGTCCCCTCTTCCCAAAAACATTCAGTACTTC. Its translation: CSVSGGSPLPKNIQYF. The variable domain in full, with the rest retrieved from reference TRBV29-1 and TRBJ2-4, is SAVISQKPSRDICQRGTSLTIQCQVDSQVTMMFWYRQQPGQSLTLIATANQGSEATYESGFVIDKFPISRPNLTFSTLTVSNMSPEDSSIYLCSVSGGSPLPKNIQYFGAGTRLSVL.

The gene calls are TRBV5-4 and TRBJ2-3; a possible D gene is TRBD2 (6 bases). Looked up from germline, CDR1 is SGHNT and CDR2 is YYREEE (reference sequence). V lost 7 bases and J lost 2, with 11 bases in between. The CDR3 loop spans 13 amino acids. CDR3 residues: CASGGGVTDTQYF. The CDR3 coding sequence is TGTGCCAGCGGTGGCGGGGTCACAGATACGCAGTATTTT.

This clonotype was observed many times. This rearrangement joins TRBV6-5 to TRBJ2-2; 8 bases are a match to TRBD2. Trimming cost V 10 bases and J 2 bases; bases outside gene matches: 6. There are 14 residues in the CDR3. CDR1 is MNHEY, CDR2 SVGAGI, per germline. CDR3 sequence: CATRLAQNTGELFF. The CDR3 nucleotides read TGTGCCACCCGACTAGCGCAAAACACCGGGGAGCTGTTTTTT.

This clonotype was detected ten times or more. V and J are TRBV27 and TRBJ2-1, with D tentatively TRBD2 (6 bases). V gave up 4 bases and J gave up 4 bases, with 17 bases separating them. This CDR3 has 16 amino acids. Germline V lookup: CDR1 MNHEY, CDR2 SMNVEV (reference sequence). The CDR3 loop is CASSSSGRDHYNEQFF. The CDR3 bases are TGTGCCAGCAGTTCCTCCGGGAGAGACCATTACAATGAGCAGTTCTTC.

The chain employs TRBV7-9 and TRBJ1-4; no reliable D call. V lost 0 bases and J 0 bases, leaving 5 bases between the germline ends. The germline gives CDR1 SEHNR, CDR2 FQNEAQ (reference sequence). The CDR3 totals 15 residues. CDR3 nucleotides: TGTGCCAGCAGCTTAGCGGGGTCAACTAATGAAAAACTGTTTTTT. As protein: CASSLAGSTNEKLFF. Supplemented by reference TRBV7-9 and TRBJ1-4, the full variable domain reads DTGVSQNPRHKITKRGQNVTFRCDPISEHNRLYWYRQTLGQGPEFLTYFQNEAQLEKSRLLSDRFSAERPKGSFSTLEIQRTEQGDSAMYLCASSLAGSTNEKLFFGSGTQLSVL.

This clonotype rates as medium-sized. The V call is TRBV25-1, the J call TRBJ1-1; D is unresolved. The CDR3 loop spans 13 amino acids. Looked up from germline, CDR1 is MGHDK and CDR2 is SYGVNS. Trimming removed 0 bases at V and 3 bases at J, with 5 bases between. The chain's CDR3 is CASSEYSYTEAFF. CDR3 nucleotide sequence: TGTGCCAGCAGTGAATATAGTTACACTGAAGCTTTCTTT.

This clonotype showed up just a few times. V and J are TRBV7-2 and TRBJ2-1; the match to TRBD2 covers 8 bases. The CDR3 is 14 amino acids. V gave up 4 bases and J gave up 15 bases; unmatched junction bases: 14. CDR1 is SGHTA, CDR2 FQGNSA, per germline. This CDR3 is CASSSPSSGYRVFF. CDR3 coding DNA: TGTGCCAGCAGCTCGCCATCTAGCGGGTACCGAGTGTTCTTC.

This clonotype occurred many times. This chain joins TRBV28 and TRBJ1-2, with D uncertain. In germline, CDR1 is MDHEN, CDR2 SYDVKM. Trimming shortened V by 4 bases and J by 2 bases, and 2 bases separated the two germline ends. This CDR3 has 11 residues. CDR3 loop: CASSSNYGYTF. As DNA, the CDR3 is TGTGCCAGCAGTTCAAACTATGGCTACACCTTC.

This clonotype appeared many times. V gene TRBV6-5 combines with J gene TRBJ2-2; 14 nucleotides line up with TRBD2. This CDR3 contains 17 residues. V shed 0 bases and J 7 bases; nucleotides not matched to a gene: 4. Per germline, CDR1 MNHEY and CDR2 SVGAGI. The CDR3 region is CASSYSGTSGRSGELFF. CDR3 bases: TGTGCCAGCAGTTACTCTGGGACTAGCGGGAGAAGCGGGGAGCTGTTTTTT.

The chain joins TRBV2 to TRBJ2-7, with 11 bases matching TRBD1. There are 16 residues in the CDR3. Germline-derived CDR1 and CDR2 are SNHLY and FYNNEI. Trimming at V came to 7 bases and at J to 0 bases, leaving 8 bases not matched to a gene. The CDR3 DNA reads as TGTGCCAGCACCCCGAGGGGGACAGGGGGCTCCTACGAGCAGTACTTC. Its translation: CASTPRGTGGSYEQYF.

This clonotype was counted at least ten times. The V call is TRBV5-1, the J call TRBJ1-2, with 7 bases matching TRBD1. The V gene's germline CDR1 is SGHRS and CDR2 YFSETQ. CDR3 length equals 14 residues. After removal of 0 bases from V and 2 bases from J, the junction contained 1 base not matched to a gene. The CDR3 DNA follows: TGCGCCAGCAGCTTGGGACAGGGAAACTATGGCTACACCTTC. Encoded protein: CASSLGQGNYGYTF.

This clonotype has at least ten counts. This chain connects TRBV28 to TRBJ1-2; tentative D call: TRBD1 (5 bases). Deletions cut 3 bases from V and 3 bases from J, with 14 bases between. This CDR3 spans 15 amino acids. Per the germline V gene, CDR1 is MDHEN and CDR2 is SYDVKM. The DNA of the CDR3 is TGTGCCAGCAGTTTCCGAGACAGATTTTACTATGGCTACACCTTC. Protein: CASSFRDRFYYGYTF.

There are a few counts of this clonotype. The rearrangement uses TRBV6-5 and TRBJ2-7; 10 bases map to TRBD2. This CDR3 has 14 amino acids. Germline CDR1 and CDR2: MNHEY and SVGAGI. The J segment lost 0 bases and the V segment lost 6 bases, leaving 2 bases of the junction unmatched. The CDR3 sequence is CASRIAGGSYEQYF. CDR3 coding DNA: TGTGCCAGCAGAATAGCGGGAGGCTCCTACGAGCAGTACTTC.

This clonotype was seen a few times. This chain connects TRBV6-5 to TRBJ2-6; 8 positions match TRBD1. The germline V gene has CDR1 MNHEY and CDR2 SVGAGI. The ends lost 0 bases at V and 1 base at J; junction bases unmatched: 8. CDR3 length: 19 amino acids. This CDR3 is CASSYSKGQAQSGANVLTF. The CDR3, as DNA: TGTGCCAGCAGTTACTCCAAGGGACAGGCACAATCTGGGGCCAACGTCCTGACTTTC.

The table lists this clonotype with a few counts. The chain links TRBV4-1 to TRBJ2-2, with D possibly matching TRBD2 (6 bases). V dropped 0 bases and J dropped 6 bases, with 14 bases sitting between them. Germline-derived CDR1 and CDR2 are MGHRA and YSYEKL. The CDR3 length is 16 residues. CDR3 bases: TGCGCCAGCAGCCAAGATAACGGGGGAGCCTCCGGGGAGCTGTTTTTT. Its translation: CASSQDNGGASGELFF.

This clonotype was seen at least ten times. CDR3 coding DNA: TGTGCCAGCAGGGACAGGGGACGCAATCAGCCCCAGCATTTT. Protein: CASRDRGRNQPQHF. This chain links TRBV28 with TRBJ1-5, with 9 bases lining up with TRBD1. Germline CDR1 is MDHEN and CDR2 is SYDVKM. Trimming removed 6 bases from V and 2 bases from J; junction bases left unmatched: 2. The CDR3 loop spans 14 amino acids.